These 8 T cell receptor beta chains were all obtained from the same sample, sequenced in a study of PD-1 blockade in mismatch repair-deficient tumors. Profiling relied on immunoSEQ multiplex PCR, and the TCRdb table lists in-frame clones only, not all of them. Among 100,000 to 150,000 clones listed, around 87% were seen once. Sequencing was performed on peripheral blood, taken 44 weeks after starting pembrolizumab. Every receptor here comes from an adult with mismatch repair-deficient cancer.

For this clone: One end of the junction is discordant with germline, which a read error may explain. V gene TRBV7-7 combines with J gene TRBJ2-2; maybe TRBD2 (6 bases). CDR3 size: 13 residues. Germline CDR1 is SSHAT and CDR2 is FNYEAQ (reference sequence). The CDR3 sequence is CASSLGEAGELFF. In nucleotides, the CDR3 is TGTGCTAGCAGCTTAGGGGAGGCCGGGGAGCTGTTTTTT. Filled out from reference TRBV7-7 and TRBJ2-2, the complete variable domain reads GAGVSQSPRYKVTKRGQDVTLRCDPISSHATLYWYQQALGQGPEFLTYFNYEAQPDKSGLPSDRFSAERPEGSISTLTIQRTEQRDSAMYRCASSLGEAGELFFGEGSRLTVL.

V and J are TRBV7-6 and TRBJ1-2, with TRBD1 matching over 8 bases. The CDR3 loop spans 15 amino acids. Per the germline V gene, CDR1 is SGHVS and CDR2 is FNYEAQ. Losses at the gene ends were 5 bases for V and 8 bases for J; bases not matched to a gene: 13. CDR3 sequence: CASSPEGQGTGGYTF. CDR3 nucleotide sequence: TGTGCCAGCAGCCCCGAAGGACAGGGTACGGGGGGCTACACCTTC.

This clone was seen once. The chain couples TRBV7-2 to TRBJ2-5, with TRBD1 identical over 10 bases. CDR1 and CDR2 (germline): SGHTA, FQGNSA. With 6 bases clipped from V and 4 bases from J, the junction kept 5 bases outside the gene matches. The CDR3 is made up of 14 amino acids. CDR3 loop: CASRRTGGIETQYF. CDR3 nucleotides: TGTGCCAGCAGAAGGACAGGGGGAATAGAGACCCAGTACTTC.

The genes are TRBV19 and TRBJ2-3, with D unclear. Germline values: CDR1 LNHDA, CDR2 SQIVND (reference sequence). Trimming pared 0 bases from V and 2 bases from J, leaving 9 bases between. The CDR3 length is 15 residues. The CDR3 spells CASSIEAELTDTQYF. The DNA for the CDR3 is TGTGCCAGTAGTATAGAGGCGGAGCTCACAGATACGCAGTATTTT.

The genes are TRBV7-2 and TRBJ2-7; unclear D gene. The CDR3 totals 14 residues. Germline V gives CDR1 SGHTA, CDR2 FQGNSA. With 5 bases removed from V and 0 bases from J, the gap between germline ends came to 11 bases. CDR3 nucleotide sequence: TGTGCCAGCAGCCCCTGGGGTCGCTCCTACGAGCAGTACTTC. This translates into CASSPWGRSYEQYF.

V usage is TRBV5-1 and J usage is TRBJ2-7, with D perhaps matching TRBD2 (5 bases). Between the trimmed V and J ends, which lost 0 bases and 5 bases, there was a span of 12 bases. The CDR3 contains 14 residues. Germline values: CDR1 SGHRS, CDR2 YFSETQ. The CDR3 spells CASSLEPGMDEQYF. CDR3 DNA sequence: TGCGCCAGCAGCTTGGAGCCCGGGATGGACGAGCAGTACTTC.

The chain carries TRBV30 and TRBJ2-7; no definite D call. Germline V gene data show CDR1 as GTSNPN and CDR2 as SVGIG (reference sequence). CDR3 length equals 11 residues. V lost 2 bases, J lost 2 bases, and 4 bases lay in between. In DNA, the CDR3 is TGTGCCTGGAGTTCCCCCTACGAGCAGTACTTC. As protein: CAWSSPYEQYF.

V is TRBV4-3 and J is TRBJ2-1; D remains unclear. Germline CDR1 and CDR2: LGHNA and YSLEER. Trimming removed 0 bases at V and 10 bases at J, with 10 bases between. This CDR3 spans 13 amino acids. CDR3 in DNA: TGCGCCAGCAGCCAAGAAGGGTGGGAAGAGCAGTTCTTC. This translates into CASSQEGWEEQFF.